This T cell receptor beta chain was profiled in a study of metastatic and nonmetastatic thyroid tumors. Across the whole study: The comparison covered peripheral blood and tumor or nodule tissue in malignant and benign thyroid patients.

The germline V gene has CDR1 DFQATT and CDR2 SNEGSKA (reference sequence). V was shortened by 2 bases and J by 4 bases, with 17 bases between the two germline ends. The CDR3 spans 15 residues. Methods used by the authors: The study built a papillary thyroid cancer distant-metastasis classifier from CDR3 differences across clinicopathological groups. TCRdb reprocessed the PCR reads via MiXCR. The V and J calls were determined by TCRdb, not by the authors. The table has 80,000 to 85,000 clones, around an eighth seen once. Thyroid surgery took place with no prior treatment in any patient. This clone has at least ten counts.

Material for sequencing was tumor tissue. This TCR was recovered from a female donor with papillary thyroid cancer or a benign thyroid nodule (not recorded which). Some clones in this sample may be carry-over from other donors' samples. The gene calls are TRBV20-1 and TRBJ1-1, with D unresolved. The chain's CDR3 is CSARSEGWEGTEAFF. The CDR3 DNA is TGCAGTGCTAGATCCGAGGGTTGGGAGGGCACTGAAGCTTTCTTT.